This T cell receptor (beta chain) was observed in a study of shared clonotypes between healthy human individuals. Study conclusions and caveats: Clonotypes not shared had lower generation probabilities than those common to all four donors.

Some clones are missing from TCRdb's copy, which holds only in-frame ones; the method was immunoSEQ multiplex PCR. The sample carries millions of clones, approximately 94% recorded once. The sample holds one count of this clone. Antigen unknown. V lost 6 bases, J lost 3 bases, and 12 bases lay in between. The CDR3 is 14 amino acids. The germline V gene encodes CDR1 SGHTA and CDR2 FQGNSA. CD45RO-negative CD8 cells positively selected for CCR7 made up the naive population, which excluded terminally differentiated effector memory CD45RA+ cells. The donors were all Caucasian adults (living in Nashville, Tennessee).

Sample: naive CD8+ T cells sorted from blood. The chain is built from TRBV7-2 and TRBJ1-5; D not resolved. This clonotype originated in a man in his late teens or twenties in good health. The CDR3 nucleotides read TGTGCCAGCAGTCGGGAGGGCCCCAATCAGCCCCAGCATTTT. It translates to CASSREGPNQPQHF.